These 18 T cell receptor beta chains came from one sample sequenced in a study of CD4 T cells in relation to SARS-CoV-2 and coronaviruses. Sequencing used immunoSEQ multiplex PCR; TCRdb keeps in-frame clones, though not all of them. The table shows under 20,000 clones, with roughly 80% occurring only once. Antigen specificity for these receptors is unknown. The unexposed donors gave CD4+ T cells in about 2010-2019, prior to COVID-19. After roughly ten days of culture, CD4+ T cells were isolated. The sample was CD4+ T cells from PBMCs, cultured in vitro. All receptors come from a human donor in good health.

The chain links TRBV9 to TRBJ2-2, with TRBD2 matching 8 bases. This CDR3 has 15 residues. V lost 2 bases, J lost 2 bases, and 2 bases stayed unmatched. Germline V gene data show CDR1 as SGDLS and CDR2 as YYNGEE. CDR3 sequence (DNA): TGTGCCAGCAGCGTGAGCGGGGGAAACACCGGGGAGCTGTTTTTT. It translates to CASSVSGGNTGELFF.

V is TRBV6-5 and J is TRBJ1-1; D might be TRBD1 (5 bases). V lost 8 bases, J lost 0 bases, and 16 bases lay in between. Per the germline V gene, CDR1 is MNHEY and CDR2 is SVGAGI. The length of the CDR3 is 15 residues. CDR3 in amino acids: CASGVRKGMNTEAFF. As DNA, the CDR3 is TGTGCCAGCGGAGTCCGGAAGGGGATGAACACTGAAGCTTTCTTT.

This chain uses TRBV7-3 with TRBJ2-3; TRBD2 agrees at 9 bases. CDR1 is SGHTA, CDR2 FQGTGA, per germline. With 6 bases clipped from V and 2 bases from J, the junction kept 3 bases outside the gene matches. The CDR3 spans 14 residues. The CDR3 region has the DNA TGTGCCAGCAGTCTAGCGGGGTTCACAGATACGCAGTATTTT. Translation gives CASSLAGFTDTQYF.

The chain has TRBV3-1 (or the pseudogene TRBV3-2) and TRBJ1-2; maybe TRBD1 (5 bases). Germline loops: CDR1 LGHDT, CDR2 YNNKEL (reference sequence). The CDR3 consists of 15 residues. With 4 bases removed from V and 4 bases from J, the gap between germline ends came to 16 bases. This chain's CDR3 is CASSPGTEQGYGYTF. Here the CDR3 DNA reads TGTGCCAGCAGCCCCGGGACGGAGCAAGGCTATGGCTACACCTTC.

The chain uses TRBV21-1 and TRBJ2-5; TRBD1 was called by the table and not checked on the DNA. TRBV21-1 is annotated as a pseudogene. There are 14 residues in the CDR3. CDR3: CASSTPGIQETQYF. The DNA of the CDR3 is TGTGCCAGCAGCACTCCAGGGATACAAGAGACCCAGTACTTC.

This rearrangement joins TRBV9 to TRBJ2-1; no clear D. The CDR3 runs to 15 residues. Looked up from germline, CDR1 is SGDLS and CDR2 is YYNGEE. Deletions cut 0 bases from V and 0 bases from J, with 7 bases between. In DNA, the CDR3 is TGTGCCAGCAGCGTAGATGTTACCTCCTACAATGAGCAGTTCTTC. Amino acids: CASSVDVTSYNEQFF.

The chain recombines TRBV5-1 with TRBJ1-4, with D possibly TRBD1 on 5 matching bases. The CDR3 is 14 amino acids. Looked up from germline, CDR1 is SGHRS and CDR2 is YFSETQ. V lost 6 bases and J lost 0, with 9 bases in between. The CDR3 region is CASKSGPTNEKLFF. Here the CDR3 DNA reads TGCGCCAGCAAATCGGGACCAACTAATGAAAAACTGTTTTTT.

The rearrangement links TRBV2 to TRBJ2-3; TRBD2 aligns across 9 bases. Looked up from germline, CDR1 is SNHLY and CDR2 is FYNNEI. Trimming removed 8 bases from V and 6 bases from J; junction bases left unmatched: 12. The CDR3 contains 15 residues. CDR3 DNA: TGTGCCAGCTCCGAAGGCGGGAGGGCCGGGGATACGCAGTATTTT. Encoded protein: CASSEGGRAGDTQYF.

This clone was seen only once. The rearrangement joins TRBV27 to TRBJ2-7; 7 bases fit TRBD1. The germline gives CDR1 MNHEY, CDR2 SMNVEV (reference sequence). J lost 4 bases, V lost 2 bases, and 8 bases had no gene match. This CDR3 has 15 amino acids. CDR3 coding DNA: TGTGCCAGCAGTTTAGTACCGGCCAGGGGGTACGAGCAGTACTTC. It specifies CASSLVPARGYEQYF.

The chain recombines TRBV6-5 with TRBJ1-1; D might be TRBD1 (6 bases). There are 12 residues in the CDR3. The germline V gene has CDR1 MNHEY and CDR2 SVGAGI. V was cut by 11 bases and J by 1 base, with 11 bases left in between. The DNA of the CDR3 is TGTGCCGGGTCGGGACAGAACACTGAAGCTTTCTTT. Its protein is CAGSGQNTEAFF.

The chain carries TRBV30 and TRBJ1-3, with a possible D match to TRBD1 (5 bases). Trimming left V 0 bases short and J 4 bases short, with 10 bases between. The CDR3 extends over 14 amino acids. Per the germline V gene, CDR1 is GTSNPN and CDR2 is SVGIG (reference sequence). The CDR3 reads CAWSVRAGGNTIYF. The CDR3 DNA reads TGTGCCTGGAGTGTACGGGCAGGGGGAAACACCATATATTTT.

This clone was observed a handful of times. This chain uses TRBV11-2 with TRBJ2-1; TRBD2 matches 11 bases. This CDR3 has 16 amino acids. Germline values: CDR1 SGHAT, CDR2 FQNNGV. The V gene end was trimmed by 2 bases and the J gene end by 4 bases; junction bases not matched to a gene: 4. CDR3 in amino acids: CASSLSGTSGYNEQFF. The CDR3 nucleotides read TGTGCCAGCAGCTTAAGCGGGACTAGCGGATACAATGAGCAGTTCTTC.

This chain links TRBV30 with TRBJ2-2; D is uncertain. The CDR3 extends over 14 amino acids. Trimming left V 0 bases short and J 4 bases short, with 9 bases between. CDR1 and CDR2 from the germline V gene are GTSNPN and SVGIG (reference sequence). CDR3 amino acids: CAWSVRLATGELFF. CDR3 nucleotides: TGTGCCTGGAGTGTACGTTTGGCCACCGGGGAGCTGTTTTTT.

The J gene is TRBJ2-3, the V gene TRBV27, with 9 bases matching TRBD2. CDR3 length: 16 amino acids. Looked up from germline, CDR1 is MNHEY and CDR2 is SMNVEV (reference sequence). Losses at the gene ends were 1 base for V and 4 bases for J; bases not matched to a gene: 6. The CDR3 coding sequence is TGTGCCAGCAGTTTATTTAGCGGGAGTTGGGCAGATACGCAGTATTTT. This gives the protein CASSLFSGSWADTQYF.

Notes on this clone: Other nucleotide sequences from this sample produce the same CDR3. The chain employs TRBV5-1 and TRBJ1-1; D gene ambiguous. This CDR3 has 12 residues. Germline CDR1 SGHRS, CDR2 YFSETQ. Between the trimmed V and J ends, which lost 0 bases and 6 bases, there was a span of 6 bases. The CDR3 sequence is CASSLEGSEAFF. In DNA, the CDR3 is TGCGCCAGCAGCTTGGAAGGGTCTGAAGCTTTCTTT.

V and J are TRBV5-6 and TRBJ2-7, with TRBD2 matching over 7 bases. The CDR3 consists of 13 residues. Trimming cost V 4 bases and J 3 bases; bases outside gene matches: 4. Germline lookup yields CDR1 SGHDT and CDR2 YYEEEE. CDR3 nucleotide sequence: TGTGCCAGCAGCCCCTGGGAGGGCTACGAGCAGTACTTC. Residues: CASSPWEGYEQYF.

The rearrangement uses TRBV3-1 (or the pseudogene TRBV3-2) and TRBJ2-7, with 15 bases identical to TRBD2. With V trimmed by 1 base and J by 6 bases, 13 bases remained unmatched. The germline V gene has CDR1 LGHDT and CDR2 YNNKEL (reference sequence). CDR3 length: 19 residues. This CDR3 is CASSQGGTSGRRKRREQYF. CDR3 DNA: TGTGCCAGCAGCCAAGGCGGGACTAGCGGGAGGAGAAAGCGCCGCGAGCAGTACTTC.

This sequence joins TRBV30 and TRBJ1-4; 8 bases are a match to TRBD1. Germline lookup yields CDR1 GTSNPN and CDR2 SVGIG (reference sequence). V shed 4 bases and J 11 bases; nucleotides not matched to a gene: 18. The CDR3 is made up of 16 amino acids. Written as DNA, the CDR3 is TGTGCCTGGAATCAACGCCCGACAGGGGAGAGGCAGAAACTGTTTTTT. This encodes CAWNQRPTGERQKLFF.